Given below is one T cell receptor beta chain in context. A Seattle source enrolled patients during active infection and followed them longitudinally. The source of the sample is a study of blood T cell repertoires in COVID-19. Overall study context: In each case, the material was cDNA or gDNA derived from T cells, B-cell-depleted T cells, or PBMCs.

Assay used: immunoSEQ multiplex PCR; TCRdb lists only in-frame clones, some missing. The data contain approximately 200,000 clones, 80% to 90% of them seen just once; the ten biggest clones take up over 9.5%. Germline CDR1 is SGHTA and CDR2 is FQGNSA. The length of the CDR3 is 16 residues. The ends lost 2 bases at V and 0 bases at J; junction bases unmatched: 2. The receptor was isolated from a woman older than 75 with COVID-19, enrolled during active disease. Input material: peripheral blood. The chain has TRBV7-2 and TRBJ2-3; 10 positions agree with TRBD2. CDR3 sequence reads: CASSLLAGASTDTQYF. CDR3 DNA sequence: TGTGCCAGCAGCTTACTAGCGGGGGCTAGCACAGATACGCAGTATTTT.